These T cell receptor beta chains were read from a single sample in a study of quantifying T cell responses using KT2 cells. TCRdb re-called the UMI-ligation and nested PCR reads through MiXCR, storing one row per CDR3 protein. The sample includes about 33,000 distinct CDR3 sequences, over 9% of them seen just once. Sequencing used PBMCs spiked with cells of the T cell clone KT2. The receptors derive from a human donor. Both conserved end residues are part of each CDR3. Fields, in order: J gene, D gene, clone size, V gene, CDR3 DNA, CDR3 protein. D genes are given only for firm matches. Clone size is given for some rows only: seen once, a few or many times, or a class if the clone is expanded.

j_gene: TRBJ2-3
d_gene: NA
abundance: NA
v_gene: TRBV5-1
CDR3nt: TGCGCCAGCAGCTTGGCCGCGCGATTGGGCGCAGATACGCAGTATTTT
CDR3aa: CASSLAARLGADTQYF

j_gene: TRBJ2-7
d_gene: TRBD2
abundance: many
v_gene: TRBV7-3
CDR3nt: TGTGCCAGCAGCTTAAAGGCTAGCGGGGGGGCTTACGAGCAGTACTTC
CDR3aa: CASSLKASGGAYEQYF

j_gene: TRBJ2-1
d_gene: NA
abundance: NA
v_gene: TRBV3-1
CDR3nt: TGTGCCAGCAGCTTGGGACTCGTATACAATGAGCAGTTCTTC
CDR3aa: CASSLGLVYNEQFF

j_gene: TRBJ2-6
d_gene: NA
abundance: NA
v_gene: TRBV12-3/TRBV12-4
CDR3nt: TGTGCCAGCAGTTTGCCCGGGGCAGGGGTCCTCTCTGGGGCCAACGTCCTGACTTTC
CDR3aa: CASSLPGAGVLSGANVLTF

j_gene: TRBJ2-4
d_gene: NA
abundance: many
v_gene: TRBV29-1
CDR3nt: TGCAGCGTTGAAGTCGGCAGCAAAAACATTCAGTACTTC
CDR3aa: CSVEVGSKNIQYF

j_gene: TRBJ2-3
d_gene: TRBD2
abundance: medium-sized
v_gene: TRBV10-3
CDR3nt: TGTGCCATCAGCGGGACTAGCGGGGGCGAAATGTCGACAGATACGCAGTATTTT
CDR3aa: CAISGTSGGEMSTDTQYF

j_gene: TRBJ2-3
d_gene: NA
abundance: few
v_gene: TRBV11-2
CDR3nt: TGTGCCAGCAGCTCCCTACCGGGAAAAAGAACAATCACAGATACGCAGTATTTT
CDR3aa: CASSSLPGKRTITDTQYF

j_gene: TRBJ1-4
d_gene: TRBD1
abundance: NA
v_gene: TRBV7-9
CDR3nt: TGTGCCAGCAGAACGAACAGGGGTAGAGAAGAAAAACTGTTTTTT
CDR3aa: CASRTNRGREEKLFF

j_gene: TRBJ2-7
d_gene: TRBD1
abundance: NA
v_gene: TRBV20-1
CDR3nt: TGCAGTGCTACCGGGGACAGCTGGGAGCAGTACTTC
CDR3aa: CSATGDSWEQYF

j_gene: TRBJ2-1
d_gene: TRBD2
abundance: few
v_gene: TRBV20-1
CDR3nt: TGCAGTGCTAGCAAGCGGGAGGTTCCCAATGAGCAGTTCTTC
CDR3aa: CSASKREVPNEQFF

j_gene: TRBJ2-3
d_gene: NA
abundance: many
v_gene: TRBV20-1
CDR3nt: TGCAGTGCTACGTTCCCGGAGGGTACGCAGTATTTT
CDR3aa: CSATFPEGTQYF

j_gene: TRBJ2-3
d_gene: TRBD2
abundance: few
v_gene: TRBV15
CDR3nt: TGTGCCACCAGCCACCGGACTAGCGGACCCACAGATACGCAGTATTTT
CDR3aa: CATSHRTSGPTDTQYF

j_gene: TRBJ2-1
d_gene: NA
abundance: NA
v_gene: TRBV27
CDR3nt: TGTGCCAGCAGCCTGGCCCGGAGGGCCATTAACTTGGATGAGCAGTTCTTC
CDR3aa: CASSLARRAINLDEQFF

j_gene: TRBJ2-3
d_gene: NA
abundance: many
v_gene: TRBV20-1
CDR3nt: TGCAGTGCTAGAGGTCTCTCTAGCGTTGATACGCAGTATTTT
CDR3aa: CSARGLSSVDTQYF

j_gene: TRBJ1-2
d_gene: NA
abundance: few
v_gene: TRBV4-2
CDR3nt: TGTGCCAGCAGCCAAGATGAGGGAAGAGATGGCTACACCTTC
CDR3aa: CASSQDEGRDGYTF

j_gene: TRBJ1-1
d_gene: NA
abundance: few
v_gene: TRBV12-3/TRBV12-4
CDR3nt: TGTGCCAGCAGTACCTCGGGGGGAGGCACTGAAGCTTTCTTT
CDR3aa: CASSTSGGGTEAFF

j_gene: TRBJ2-7
d_gene: TRBD2
abundance: NA
v_gene: TRBV12-3/TRBV12-4
CDR3nt: TGTGACAGCGGCCCGGGACTAGCGTTTGACGAGCAGTACTTC
CDR3aa: CDSGPGLAFDEQYF

j_gene: TRBJ2-1
d_gene: NA
abundance: NA
v_gene: TRBV7-3
CDR3nt: TGTGCCAGCAGCTTAACCGGGGGCCACAATGAGCAGTTCTTC
CDR3aa: CASSLTGGHNEQFF

j_gene: TRBJ2-7
d_gene: TRBD1
abundance: few
v_gene: TRBV20-1
CDR3nt: TGCAGTGCTAGTGAAGGGACAGGGGGCTACGAGCAGTACTTC
CDR3aa: CSASEGTGGYEQYF

j_gene: TRBJ2-5
d_gene: NA
abundance: NA
v_gene: TRBV25-1
CDR3nt: TGTGCCAGCAGTGATGGAGCGGAGACCCAGTACTTC
CDR3aa: CASSDGAETQYF

j_gene: TRBJ2-1
d_gene: NA
abundance: NA
v_gene: TRBV19
CDR3nt: TGTGCCAGTAGTATAAGGGCGAAGCAGTTCTTC
CDR3aa: CASSIRAKQFF

j_gene: TRBJ2-7
d_gene: TRBD2
abundance: many
v_gene: TRBV11-2
CDR3nt: TGTGCCAGCACCGTGGGACTAGCGGGGAACTACGAGCAGTACTTC
CDR3aa: CASTVGLAGNYEQYF

j_gene: TRBJ2-5
d_gene: TRBD2
abundance: few
v_gene: TRBV6-5
CDR3nt: TGTGCCAGCAGTGCCCGACTAGCGGGAGGCCAAGAGACCCAGTACTTC
CDR3aa: CASSARLAGGQETQYF

j_gene: TRBJ1-4
d_gene: NA
abundance: many
v_gene: TRBV6-6
CDR3nt: TGTGCCAGCAGTCCTGAGGGACAAGGGAATGAAAAACTGTTTTTT
CDR3aa: CASSPEGQGNEKLFF

j_gene: TRBJ1-3
d_gene: TRBD1
abundance: NA
v_gene: TRBV5-4
CDR3nt: TGTGCCAGCAGCGCACAGGGGGCACCCGGAAACACCATATATTTT
CDR3aa: CASSAQGAPGNTIYF

j_gene: TRBJ2-5
d_gene: NA
abundance: few
v_gene: TRBV7-8
CDR3nt: TGTGCCAGCAGCTCCACTTTAACTTTAAAGATAGAGACCCAGTACTTC
CDR3aa: CASSSTLTLKIETQYF

j_gene: TRBJ1-1
d_gene: TRBD1
abundance: many
v_gene: TRBV29-1
CDR3nt: TGCAGCGTACTAGAGCAGGGGGCTGTCACTGAAGCTTTCTTT
CDR3aa: CSVLEQGAVTEAFF

j_gene: TRBJ2-1
d_gene: TRBD2
abundance: few
v_gene: TRBV27
CDR3nt: TGTGCCAGCAGTCCGCGACTAGCGGGGGCCACGAGCTCCTACAATGAGCAGTTCTTC
CDR3aa: CASSPRLAGATSSYNEQFF

j_gene: TRBJ2-5
d_gene: TRBD2
abundance: few
v_gene: TRBV10-3
CDR3nt: TGTGCCATCAGTGGGGGGACTAGCGGGGGTGAGACCCAGTACTTC
CDR3aa: CAISGGTSGGETQYF

j_gene: TRBJ1-3
d_gene: TRBD1
abundance: NA
v_gene: TRBV2
CDR3nt: TGTGCCAGCAGACCCTCGACAGGGAACTCTGGAAACACCATATATTTT
CDR3aa: CASRPSTGNSGNTIYF

j_gene: TRBJ2-4
d_gene: TRBD2
abundance: NA
v_gene: TRBV5-6
CDR3nt: TGTGCCAGCAGCCCATCCGGACTAGCGGGGGGACTGGCCAAAAACATTCAGTACTTC
CDR3aa: CASSPSGLAGGLAKNIQYF

j_gene: TRBJ1-1
d_gene: NA
abundance: many
v_gene: TRBV6-2/TRBV6-3
CDR3nt: TGTGCCAGCAGTTACGAAGGCAGACCTTCTGAAGCTTTCTTT
CDR3aa: CASSYEGRPSEAFF

j_gene: TRBJ2-3
d_gene: NA
abundance: few
v_gene: TRBV19
CDR3nt: TGTGCCAGTAGTGACGCCAGGACCACAGATACGCAGTATTTT
CDR3aa: CASSDARTTDTQYF